This T cell receptor (beta chain) was captured by sequencing in a study of shared clonotypes between healthy human individuals. Deep-level assay runs were performed. Repertoires were generated with immunoSEQ multiplex PCR, while TCRdb's copy carries only in-frame clones and drops some. The sample includes about 990,000 clones, more than 75% seen only once; the top ten take roughly 0.65%. The CDR3 loop spans 15 amino acids. The V gene lost 5 bases and the J gene lost 5 bases, with 18 bases spanning the gap. Germline loops: CDR1 SGHVS, CDR2 FNYEAQ. Sequencing used memory CD4+ T cells from PBMCs. Stated subset: CD45RA-negative fraction. The clonotype originates from a man younger than 30 in good health. Some clones in this sample may be carry-over from other donors' samples. The rearrangement joins TRBV7-6 to TRBJ1-1, with TRBD1 as a possible D gene (5 bases). DNA of the CDR3: TGTGCCAGCAGCCAGGGCATTCAGGTAGAAACTGAAGCTTTCTTT. It specifies CASSQGIQVETEAFF.